This T cell receptor beta chain was found in a study of blood T cell repertoires in COVID-19. The repertoire was sequenced with immunoSEQ multiplex PCR; TCRdb's copy has only in-frame clones and lacks some. The data show roughly 180,000 clones, 65% to 85% seen once. The CDR3 is 16 residues long. Germline CDR1 reads LNHDA; CDR2 reads SQIVND (reference sequence). Deletions cut 7 bases from V and 0 bases from J, with 16 bases between. What was sequenced was peripheral blood. The sequence derives from a woman aged 30 to 39 with acute or convalescent COVID-19. The chain couples TRBV19 to TRBJ1-3, with TRBD1 as a possible D gene (5 bases). CDR3 residues: CASTRRGTVSGNTIYF. In DNA form, the CDR3 reads TGTGCCAGTACCAGAAGGGGAACAGTCTCTGGAAACACCATATATTTT.